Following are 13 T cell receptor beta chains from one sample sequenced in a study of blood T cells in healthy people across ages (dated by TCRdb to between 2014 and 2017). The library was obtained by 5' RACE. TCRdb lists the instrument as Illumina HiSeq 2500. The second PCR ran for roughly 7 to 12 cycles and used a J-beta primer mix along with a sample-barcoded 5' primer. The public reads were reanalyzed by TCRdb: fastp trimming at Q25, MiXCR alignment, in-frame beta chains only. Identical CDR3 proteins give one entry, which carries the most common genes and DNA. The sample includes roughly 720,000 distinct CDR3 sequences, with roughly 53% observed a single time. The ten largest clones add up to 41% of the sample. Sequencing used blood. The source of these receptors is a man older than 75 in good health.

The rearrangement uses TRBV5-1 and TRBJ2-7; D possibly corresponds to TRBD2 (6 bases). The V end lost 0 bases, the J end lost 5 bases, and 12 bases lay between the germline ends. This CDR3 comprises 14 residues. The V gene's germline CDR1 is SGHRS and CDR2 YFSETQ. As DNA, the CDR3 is TGCGCCAGCAGCTTGGAACTAGCCAGGGACGAGCAGTACTTC. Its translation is CASSLELARDEQYF. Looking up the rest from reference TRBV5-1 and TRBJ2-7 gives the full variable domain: KAGVTQTPRYLIKTRGQQVTLSCSPISGHRSVSWYQQTPGQGLQFLFEYFSETQRNKGNFPGRFSGRQFSNSRSEMNVSTLELGDSALYLCASSLELARDEQYFGPGTRLTVT.

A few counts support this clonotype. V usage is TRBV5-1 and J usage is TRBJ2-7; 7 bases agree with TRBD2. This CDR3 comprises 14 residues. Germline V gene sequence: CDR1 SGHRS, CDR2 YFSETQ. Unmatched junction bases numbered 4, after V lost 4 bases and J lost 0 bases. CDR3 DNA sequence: TGCGCCAGCAGCCCCTGCGGGAGCTCCTACGAGCAGTACTTC. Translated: CASSPCGSSYEQYF.

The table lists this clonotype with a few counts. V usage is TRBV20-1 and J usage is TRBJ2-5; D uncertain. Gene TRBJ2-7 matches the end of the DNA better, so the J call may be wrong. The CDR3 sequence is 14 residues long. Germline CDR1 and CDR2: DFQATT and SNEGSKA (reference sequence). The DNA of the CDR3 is TGCAGTGCGAAGGTTGCTGCCCCCAACTACGAGCAGTACTTC. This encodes CSAKVAAPNYEQYF.

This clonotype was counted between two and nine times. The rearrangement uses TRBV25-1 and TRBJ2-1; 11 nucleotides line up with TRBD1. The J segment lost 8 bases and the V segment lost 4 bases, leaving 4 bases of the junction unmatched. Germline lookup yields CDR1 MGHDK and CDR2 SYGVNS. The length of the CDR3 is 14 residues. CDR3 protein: CASSVGQGGYEQFF. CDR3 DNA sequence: TGTGCCAGCAGTGTGGGACAGGGGGGGTATGAGCAGTTCTTC. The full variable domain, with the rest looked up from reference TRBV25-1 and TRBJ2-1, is EADIYQTPRYLVIGTGKKITLECSQTMGHDKMYWYQQDPGMELHLIHYSYGVNSTEKGDLSSESTVSRIRTEHFPLTLESARPSHTSQYLCASSVGQGGYEQFFGPGTRLTVL.

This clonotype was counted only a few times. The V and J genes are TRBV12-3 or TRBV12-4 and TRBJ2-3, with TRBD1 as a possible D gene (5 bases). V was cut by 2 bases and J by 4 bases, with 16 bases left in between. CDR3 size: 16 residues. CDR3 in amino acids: CASSLPTGTGADTQYF. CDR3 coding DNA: TGTGCCAGCAGTTTACCAACAGGCACTGGAGCAGATACGCAGTATTTT.

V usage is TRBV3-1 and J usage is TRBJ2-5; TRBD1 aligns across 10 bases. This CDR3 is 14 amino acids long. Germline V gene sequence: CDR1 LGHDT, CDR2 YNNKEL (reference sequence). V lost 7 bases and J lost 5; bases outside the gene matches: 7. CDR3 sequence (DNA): TGTGCCAGCAAGCTGACAGGGGGCGCGGAGACCCAGTACTTC. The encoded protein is CASKLTGGAETQYF.

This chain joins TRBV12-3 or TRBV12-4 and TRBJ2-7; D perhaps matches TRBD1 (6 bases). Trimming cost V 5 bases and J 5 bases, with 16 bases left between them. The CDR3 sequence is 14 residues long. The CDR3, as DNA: TGTGCCAGCAGTCCAGGGACACGGATTAACGAGCAGTACTTC. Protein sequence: CASSPGTRINEQYF.

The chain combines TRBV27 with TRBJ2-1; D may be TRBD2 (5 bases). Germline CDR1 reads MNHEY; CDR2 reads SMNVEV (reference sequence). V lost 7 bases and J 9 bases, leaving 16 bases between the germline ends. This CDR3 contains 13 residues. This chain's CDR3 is CASMEASPREQFF. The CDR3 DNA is TGTGCCAGCATGGAGGCTAGCCCGCGTGAGCAGTTCTTC.

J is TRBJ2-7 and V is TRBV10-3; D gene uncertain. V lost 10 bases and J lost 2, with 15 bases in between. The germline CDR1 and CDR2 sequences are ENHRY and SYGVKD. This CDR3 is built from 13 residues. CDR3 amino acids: CASGRTEAYEQYF. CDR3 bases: TGTGCCAGCGGCAGGACGGAAGCCTACGAGCAGTACTTC.

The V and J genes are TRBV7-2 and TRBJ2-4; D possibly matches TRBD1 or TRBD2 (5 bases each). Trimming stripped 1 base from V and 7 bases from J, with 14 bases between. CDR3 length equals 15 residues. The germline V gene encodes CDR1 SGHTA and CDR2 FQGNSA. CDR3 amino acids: CASSLGSGTGNIQYF. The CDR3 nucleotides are TGTGCCAGCAGCTTAGGTTCCGGGACGGGGAACATTCAGTACTTC.

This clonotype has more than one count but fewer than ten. The CDR3 bases are TGTGCCAGCACCCGACGCCGCACAGATACGCAGTATTTT. This translates into CASTRRRTDTQYF. The chain combines TRBV11-1 with TRBJ2-3; D unclear. The germline V gene encodes CDR1 SGHAT and CDR2 FQDESV (reference sequence). Trimming took 7 bases from V and 1 from J, leaving 9 bases between them. The CDR3 sequence is 13 residues long.

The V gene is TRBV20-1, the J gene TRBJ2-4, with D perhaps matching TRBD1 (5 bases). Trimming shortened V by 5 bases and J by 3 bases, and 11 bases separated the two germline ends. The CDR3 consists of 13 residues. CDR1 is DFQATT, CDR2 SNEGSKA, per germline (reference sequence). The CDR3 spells CSAPQGNKNIQYF. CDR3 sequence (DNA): TGCAGTGCTCCTCAGGGTAACAAAAACATTCAGTACTTC.

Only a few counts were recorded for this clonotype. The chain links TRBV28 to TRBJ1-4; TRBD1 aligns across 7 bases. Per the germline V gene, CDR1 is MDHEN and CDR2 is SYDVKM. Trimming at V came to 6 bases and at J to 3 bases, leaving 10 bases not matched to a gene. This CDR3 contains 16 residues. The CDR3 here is CASRPQGVLANEKLFF. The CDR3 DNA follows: TGTGCCAGCAGACCTCAGGGGGTTCTGGCTAATGAAAAACTGTTTTTT.